The 31 T cell receptor beta chains listed next were all sequenced from one sample in a study of tumour-infiltrating T cells in Burkitt lymphoma. Sequenced by immunoSEQ multiplex PCR; TCRdb stores in-frame clones only, minus some. This table has more than 2,000 clones, less than 80% appearing once. Sequencing was performed on tumor tissue. These receptors originate from a human donor with diffuse large B-cell lymphoma.

The chain combines TRBV5-4 with TRBJ1-4; no clear D. This CDR3 region has 14 residues. Germline V gene lookup returns CDR1 SGHNT and CDR2 YYREEE (reference sequence). V dropped 4 bases and J dropped 1 base, with 8 bases sitting between them. Written as DNA, the CDR3 is TGTGCCAGCAGCGACCCTGAAACTAATGAAAAACTGTTTTTT. As protein: CASSDPETNEKLFF.

In its sample, this clone was seen a few times. The V call is TRBV28, the J call TRBJ1-1; D remains unclear. CDR3 length equals 13 residues. Trimming left V 3 bases short and J 3 bases short, with 8 bases between. Germline values: CDR1 MDHEN, CDR2 SYDVKM. The CDR3, as DNA: TGTGCCAGCAGTTTCGTCTTAGACACTGAAGCTTTCTTT. Protein: CASSFVLDTEAFF.

This clone was seen once. The rearrangement links TRBV5-4 to TRBJ1-2, with D possibly TRBD1 on 6 matching bases. V gave up 3 bases and J gave up 2 bases, with 11 bases separating them. The CDR3 loop spans 14 amino acids. Germline V gene sequence: CDR1 SGHNT, CDR2 YYREEE (reference sequence). The DNA of the CDR3 is TGTGCCAGCAGCTCCGGAGGACAGAACTATGGCTACACCTTC. Its translation: CASSSGGQNYGYTF.

On this clone: A junction end diverges from the germline sequence, so it may reflect a read error. J is TRBJ1-1 and V is TRBV4-2, with unresolved D. Germline loops: CDR1 LGHNA, CDR2 YNFKEQ. The CDR3 has 14 amino acids. CDR3 DNA: TGTGCCAGCAGCCAAGATCTTCAGAACATTGAAGCTTTCTTT. Its translation: CASSQDLQNIEAFF.

The V and J genes are TRBV19 and TRBJ2-7, with D perhaps TRBD1 (6 bases). This CDR3 is built from 15 residues. V lost 4 bases and J lost 2, with 15 bases in between. CDR1 is LNHDA and CDR2 is SQIVND in the germline V gene (reference sequence). The CDR3 is CASSNPGGQTYEQYF. The CDR3, as DNA: TGTGCCAGTAGTAATCCCGGCGGACAGACCTACGAGCAGTACTTC.

In DNA, the CDR3 is TGTGCCAGTAGCTGGAGGGGGCACTACGAGCAGTACTTC. As protein: CASSWRGHYEQYF. The V and J genes are TRBV19 and TRBJ2-7, with D perhaps matching TRBD1 (7 bases). This CDR3 comprises 13 residues. Deletions cut 6 bases from V and 3 bases from J, with 12 bases between. Per the germline V gene, CDR1 is LNHDA and CDR2 is SQIVND (reference sequence).

The chain couples TRBV28 to TRBJ2-3; possible D gene TRBD1, 5 bases. Germline V gene lookup returns CDR1 MDHEN and CDR2 SYDVKM. The length of the CDR3 is 16 residues. The V and J ends lost 3 bases and 3 bases respectively, with 16 bases between them. CDR3 loop: CASSFLPGMGTDTQYF. In DNA, the CDR3 is TGTGCCAGCAGTTTTTTACCAGGGATGGGGACAGATACGCAGTATTTT. The full variable domain, with the rest looked up from reference TRBV28 and TRBJ2-3, is DVKVTQSSRYLVKRTGEKVFLECVQDMDHENMFWYRQDPGLGLRLIYFSYDVKMKEKGDIPEGYSVSREKKERFSLILESASTNQTSMYLCASSFLPGMGTDTQYFGPGTRLTVL.

The chain carries TRBV5-4 and TRBJ1-1, with D maybe TRBD1 (6 bases). The CDR3 runs to 14 residues. V lost 4 bases and J 1 base, leaving 11 bases between the germline ends. CDR1 SGHNT and CDR2 YYREEE come from the germline V gene (reference sequence). CDR3 coding DNA: TGTGCCAGCAGCCCGATCAGGGGGAACACTGAAGCTTTCTTT. Its translation: CASSPIRGNTEAFF.

Only a few counts were recorded for this clone. V gene TRBV25-1 combines with J gene TRBJ2-1; D could derive from TRBD1 or TRBD2 (5 bases each). V was cut by 3 bases and J by 8 bases, with 17 bases left in between. The CDR3 is 15 residues long. Germline CDR1 reads MGHDK; CDR2 reads SYGVNS. CDR3 nucleotides: TGTGCCAGCAGTGAGGGGACGACCAGTGCGGATGAGCAGTTCTTC. Protein: CASSEGTTSADEQFF.

By sample fraction, this clone is large. CDR3 DNA sequence: TGTGCCAGTAGTAAGGACCCTTCGGGGGAGCAGTACTTC. It yields the protein CASSKDPSGEQYF. The rearrangement links TRBV19 to TRBJ2-7; D is possibly TRBD2 (5 bases). The CDR3 runs to 13 residues. The V gene's germline CDR1 is LNHDA and CDR2 SQIVND (reference sequence). The V end lost 4 bases, the J end lost 7 bases, and 14 bases lay between the germline ends.

By sample share, this clone is hyperexpanded. This rearrangement joins TRBV28 to TRBJ2-7; the D gene is possibly TRBD2 (5 bases). The CDR3 is 13 residues long. In germline, CDR1 is MDHEN, CDR2 SYDVKM. Trimming cost V 3 bases and J 5 bases, with 11 bases left between them. CDR3 residues: CASSFGGSHEQYF. CDR3 bases: TGTGCCAGCAGTTTCGGCGGGTCCCACGAGCAGTACTTC.

The V gene is TRBV6-6, the J gene TRBJ2-7; 9 bases are a match to TRBD1. Per the germline V gene, CDR1 is MNHNY and CDR2 is SVGAGI (reference sequence). Trimming at V came to 7 bases and at J to 1 base, leaving 5 bases not matched to a gene. The CDR3 totals 14 residues. The CDR3 reads CASKTTGGSYEQYF. DNA of the CDR3: TGTGCCAGCAAAACGACAGGGGGTTCCTACGAGCAGTACTTC.

This chain links TRBV28 with TRBJ2-1; 11 nucleotides align to TRBD2. Germline V lookup: CDR1 MDHEN, CDR2 SYDVKM. V lost 6 bases to trimming and J lost 9 bases; unmatched junction nucleotides: 7. There are 14 residues in the CDR3. The CDR3 is CASRDSGRAIEQFF. CDR3 DNA sequence: TGTGCCAGCAGAGATAGCGGGAGGGCCATTGAGCAGTTCTTC.

The chain combines TRBV6-1 with TRBJ2-1, with D possibly being TRBD2 (5 bases). Germline CDR1 is MNHNS and CDR2 is SASEGT. Trimming stripped 6 bases from V and 4 bases from J, with 10 bases between. CDR3 size: 13 residues. DNA for the CDR3: TGTGCCAGCAGCGGGATTCGATACAATGAGCAGTTCTTC. Amino acids: CASSGIRYNEQFF.

This clone has only one observation. The CDR3: CASSPRGSNQPQHF. CDR3 sequence (DNA): TGTGCCAGCAGTCCGCGGGGTTCGAATCAGCCCCAGCATTTT. This chain links TRBV6-6 with TRBJ1-5; D remains ambiguous. CDR3 length: 14 residues. The germline gives CDR1 MNHNY, CDR2 SVGAGI (reference sequence). The germline V and J ends were trimmed by 5 bases and 4 bases, with 12 bases remaining between them.

By its share, this clone is large. V is TRBV4-2 and J is TRBJ1-1; no reliable D call. Trimming took 1 base from V and 4 from J, leaving 4 bases between them. The CDR3 has 12 amino acids. Germline values: CDR1 LGHNA, CDR2 YNFKEQ. This CDR3 reads CASSQAVTEAFF. The CDR3 nucleotides read TGTGCCAGCAGCCAAGCAGTCACTGAAGCTTTCTTT.

This chain uses TRBV28 with TRBJ2-5; D is possibly TRBD1 (6 bases). Germline V lookup: CDR1 MDHEN, CDR2 SYDVKM. V dropped 3 bases and J dropped 2 bases, with 10 bases sitting between them. The CDR3 length is 14 residues. The CDR3 loop reads CASSFADSQETQYF. CDR3 coding DNA: TGTGCCAGCAGTTTTGCGGACAGTCAAGAGACCCAGTACTTC. Full variable domain (rest looked up from reference TRBV28 and TRBJ2-5): DVKVTQSSRYLVKRTGEKVFLECVQDMDHENMFWYRQDPGLGLRLIYFSYDVKMKEKGDIPEGYSVSREKKERFSLILESASTNQTSMYLCASSFADSQETQYFGPGTRLLVL.

V is TRBV29-1 and J is TRBJ1-1; D ambiguous. CDR3 length: 10 residues. From germline, CDR1 is SQVTM and CDR2 ANQGSEA. Deletions cut 0 bases from V and 8 bases from J, with 4 bases between. The CDR3, as DNA: TGCAGCGTTGAAGAGACCGAAGCTTTCTTT. Its protein is CSVEETEAFF.

This chain uses TRBV7-2 with TRBJ1-2; 8 bases match TRBD1. Germline V gene data show CDR1 as SGHTA and CDR2 as FQGNSA. The CDR3 is 16 residues long. Germline trimming cut 5 bases from V and 8 bases from J; bases unmatched to any gene: 16. CDR3 DNA sequence: TGTGCCAGCAGCCGGACAGGGAACCCGGGGAGGGAAGGCTACACCTTC. Translating gives CASSRTGNPGREGYTF.

V and J are TRBV6-1 and TRBJ1-5, with D possibly being TRBD1 (6 bases). V lost 0 bases and J 1 base, leaving 16 bases between the germline ends. This CDR3 comprises 18 residues. Germline-derived CDR1 and CDR2 are MNHNS and SASEGT. The CDR3 DNA sequence: TGTGCCAGCAGTGAAGCGGGAACAGGGCGGTCGAGCAATCAGCCCCAGCATTTT. As protein: CASSEAGTGRSSNQPQHF.

This clone was observed a few times. Other DNA sequences in this sample translate to the same CDR3. This chain joins TRBV4-1 and TRBJ2-5; 14 bases agree with TRBD2. Germline values: CDR1 MGHRA, CDR2 YSYEKL. This CDR3 contains 16 residues. J gave up 5 bases and V 3 bases, and 5 bases lay outside the gene matches. The CDR3 is CASSQVGLAGAETQYF. CDR3 DNA sequence: TGCGCCAGCAGCCAGGTGGGACTAGCGGGAGCTGAGACCCAGTACTTC.

V usage is TRBV10-3 and J usage is TRBJ1-2; D unresolved. Trimming removed 4 bases at V and 4 bases at J, with 13 bases between. CDR1 is ENHRY and CDR2 is SYGVKD in the germline V gene. The CDR3 loop spans 14 amino acids. As DNA, the CDR3 is TGTGCCATCAGTGTACAGATTTCGGGCTATGGCTACACCTTC. Translated, it gives CAISVQISGYGYTF.

The V and J genes are TRBV4-3 and TRBJ2-7; 11 bases are shared with TRBD2. The CDR3 is made up of 16 amino acids. The V segment lost 0 bases and the J segment 4 bases; nucleotides outside the gene matches: 5. Germline CDR1 and CDR2: LGHNA and YSLEER. CDR3 DNA sequence: TGCGCCAGCAGCCAAGATAGCGGGAGGGCCGTATACGAGCAGTACTTC. This gives the protein CASSQDSGRAVYEQYF.

The chain is built from TRBV30 and TRBJ2-7; D may be TRBD2 (5 bases). This CDR3 has 14 amino acids. Germline lookup yields CDR1 GTSNPN and CDR2 SVGIG (reference sequence). Trimming cost V 2 bases and J 9 bases, with 20 bases left between them. This CDR3 reads CAWSRGKRESAQYF. DNA for the CDR3: TGTGCCTGGAGTCGGGGAAAACGGGAATCGGCGCAGTACTTC.

V gene TRBV28 combines with J gene TRBJ1-5; no reliable D call. Trimming removed 6 bases at V and 2 bases at J, with 17 bases between. The CDR3 runs to 16 residues. Per germline, CDR1 MDHEN and CDR2 SYDVKM. This CDR3 is CASSRTEADGNQPQHF. CDR3 DNA sequence: TGTGCCAGCAGCCGCACCGAGGCGGATGGCAATCAGCCCCAGCATTTT.

In this sample, this clone turned up a few times. The chain has TRBV6-1 and TRBJ2-1; 10 bases match TRBD1. CDR3 length: 14 amino acids. The J segment lost 3 bases and the V segment lost 8 bases, leaving 4 bases of the junction unmatched. Germline V lookup: CDR1 MNHNS, CDR2 SASEGT. CDR3 nucleotides: TGTGCCAGCGGCCGGGACAGGGGCTACAATGAGCAGTTCTTC. It yields the protein CASGRDRGYNEQFF.

In its sample, this clone was seen once. V and J are TRBV28 and TRBJ2-2, with a tentative D call TRBD2 (6 bases). Germline CDR1 is MDHEN and CDR2 is SYDVKM. The CDR3 is made up of 15 amino acids. Trimming cost V 2 bases and J 1 base, with 8 bases left between them. The CDR3 coding sequence is TGTGCCAGCAGTTTAGCGCGGGAGAACACCGGGGAGCTGTTTTTT. Translation: CASSLARENTGELFF.

The genes are TRBV7-9 and TRBJ1-2; no reliable D call. The CDR3 sequence is 13 residues long. V was shortened by 1 base and J by 4 bases, with 7 bases between the two germline ends. Germline CDR1 reads SEHNR; CDR2 reads FQNEAQ (reference sequence). This CDR3 is CASSLGVGYGYTF. The CDR3 DNA is TGTGCCAGCAGCTTAGGAGTTGGCTATGGCTACACCTTC.

The chain's CDR3 is CASSPRTRENTGELFF. The CDR3 DNA is TGTGCCAGCAGCCCCCGAACGAGGGAGAACACCGGGGAGCTGTTTTTT. This chain connects TRBV7-8 to TRBJ2-2; D is perhaps TRBD2 (5 bases). There are 16 residues in the CDR3. Trimming left V 5 bases short and J 1 base short, with 14 bases between. The V gene's germline CDR1 is SGHVS and CDR2 FQNEAQ. The complete variable domain, with remaining parts taken from reference TRBV7-8 and TRBJ2-2, reads GAGVSQSPRYKVAKRGQDVALRCDPISGHVSLFWYQQALGQGPEFLTYFQNEAQLDKSGLPSDRFFAERPEGSVSTLKIQRTQQEDSAVYLCASSPRTRENTGELFFGEGSRLTVL.

J is TRBJ2-3 and V is TRBV5-1; either TRBD1 or TRBD2 may supply D (5 bases each). The CDR3 extends over 14 amino acids. CDR1 and CDR2 from the germline V gene are SGHRS and YFSETQ. Trimming took 0 bases from V and 4 from J, leaving 9 bases between them. The DNA for the CDR3 is TGCGCCAGCAGCTTGGCGGGGCCAGCAGATACGCAGTATTTT. This translates into CASSLAGPADTQYF.

This sequence joins TRBV19 and TRBJ2-6; D tentatively reads TRBD1 or TRBD2 (5 bases each). This CDR3 has 18 residues. Per the germline V gene, CDR1 is LNHDA and CDR2 is SQIVND (reference sequence). V was trimmed by 7 bases and J by 0 bases, leaving 19 bases between them. CDR3 in DNA: TGTGCCAGTACCCCCCGGGACGGAGGATACTCTGGGGCCAACGTCCTGACTTTC. Its translation: CASTPRDGGYSGANVLTF. Together with reference TRBV19 and TRBJ2-6, the CDR3 gives the full variable domain: DGGITQSPKYLFRKEGQNVTLSCEQNLNHDAMYWYRQDPGQGLRLIYYSQIVNDFQKGDIAEGYSVSREKKESFPLTVTSAQKNPTAFYLCASTPRDGGYSGANVLTFGAGSRLTVL.